This TCR beta chain emerged from a study of T cells in Graves' hyperthyroidism and ophthalmopathy. Study-level findings and limits: Ophthalmopathy was model-predicted a median approximately 6.9 months pre-onset. A model of 13 V-J pairs discriminated ophthalmopathy from stable hyperthyroidism. Most expanded thyroid clonotypes above 0.001 also appeared in blood.

It was RNA transcripts that yielded the amplified TCR beta CDR3 regions. Initially, a first-round RT-PCR of the TCR CDR3 employed the HTBI primer set. TCRdb re-derived calls from the multiplex PCR reads in MiXCR, one entry per CDR3 protein. The data contain about 760,000 distinct CDR3 sequences, roughly a third of them singletons. Uncontrolled infection, other autoimmune disease, pregnancy or lactation led to exclusion. This clonotype has just a few counts. Its specificity is unknown. Germline values: CDR1 LGHNA, CDR2 YNFKEQ. This CDR3 spans 14 amino acids. V lost 0 bases to trimming and J lost 3 bases, with 8 bases between them.

The sample comprised blood. The chain couples TRBV4-2 to TRBJ2-5; possible D gene TRBD2, 5 bases. This sequence originates from a woman aged 40 to 49 with Graves' hyperthyroidism. The DNA of the CDR3 is TGTGCCAGCAGCCAAGACGCGGAGGAAGAGACCCAGTACTTC. Encoded protein: CASSQDAEEETQYF.